The present T cell receptor (beta chain) was sequenced within a study of shared clonotypes between healthy human individuals. Study-wide results and limits: A small donor pool kept down the genetic and exposure-history diversity that was represented.

Concerning this clone: No antigen is known for it.

At the deep level, the assay was run. Repertoires were generated with immunoSEQ multiplex PCR, while TCRdb's copy carries only in-frame clones and drops some. This sample has approximately 2.5 million clones, with 80% to 95% found just once. The TCR originated in a man younger than 35 in good health. Some clones in this sample may be carry-over from other donors' samples. Source material: naive CD4+ T cells from PBMCs. Subset here: CD45RA+ positively selected.

In DNA, the CDR3 is TGTGCCAGCAGCGTAGTGGCGGGTGGTTCCTACGAGCAGTACTTC. This sequence encodes CASSVVAGGSYEQYF. This chain joins TRBV9 and TRBJ2-7; a possible D gene is TRBD2 (5 bases). The CDR3 contains 15 residues. Looked up from germline, CDR1 is SGDLS and CDR2 is YYNGEE. With 0 bases removed from V and 1 base from J, the gap between germline ends came to 11 bases.